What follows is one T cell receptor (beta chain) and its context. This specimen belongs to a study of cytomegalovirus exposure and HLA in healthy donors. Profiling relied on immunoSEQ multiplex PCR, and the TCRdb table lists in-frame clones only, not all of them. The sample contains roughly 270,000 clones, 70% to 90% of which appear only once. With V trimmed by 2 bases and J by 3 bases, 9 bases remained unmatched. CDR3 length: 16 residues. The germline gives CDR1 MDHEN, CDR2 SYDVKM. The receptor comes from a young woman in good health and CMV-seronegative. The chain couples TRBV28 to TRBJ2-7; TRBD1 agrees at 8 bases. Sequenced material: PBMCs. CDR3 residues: CASSLELGQGNYEQYF. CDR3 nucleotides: TGTGCCAGCAGTTTAGAACTCGGACAGGGAAACTACGAGCAGTACTTC.